The 12 T cell receptor beta chains below come from one sample, sequenced in a study of T cell repertoires in cytomegalovirus infection. MiXCR was run by TCRdb on the reads, yielding one entry per CDR3 protein. The sample gives roughly 720,000 distinct CDR3 sequences, 35% of which show up once; around 3% is in the top ten. The sequencing sample was made of PBMCs. The receptors come from a human donor in good health (CMV status not recorded). Some clones in this sample may be carry-over from other donors' samples.

This clonotype was picked up a small number of times. The rearrangement joins TRBV5-4 to TRBJ2-7; D unresolved. CDR3 length equals 14 residues. The germline V gene encodes CDR1 SGHNT and CDR2 YYREEE (reference sequence). The V and J ends lost 7 bases and 2 bases respectively, with 16 bases between them. CDR3 residues: CASGVTDATYEQYF. DNA of the CDR3: TGTGCCAGCGGTGTGACCGACGCGACCTACGAGCAGTACTTC.

This clonotype was recorded many times. This rearrangement joins TRBV12-3 or TRBV12-4 to TRBJ1-2; no definite D call. V lost 2 bases and J 4 bases, leaving 14 bases between the germline ends. This CDR3 region has 15 residues. CDR3 bases: TGTGCCAGCAGTTTAAGAGGATGGCGAAGCTATGGCTACACCTTC. It codes for CASSLRGWRSYGYTF.

The chain has TRBV19 and TRBJ1-1; D might be TRBD1 (6 bases). Germline CDR1 and CDR2: LNHDA and SQIVND (reference sequence). The CDR3 totals 15 residues. Trimming left V 4 bases short and J 0 bases short, with 12 bases between. The CDR3 loop reads CASSTYRELNTEAFF. The CDR3 DNA sequence: TGTGCCAGTAGTACGTACAGGGAACTGAACACTGAAGCTTTCTTT.

Only a few counts were recorded for this clonotype. The chain uses TRBV28 and TRBJ1-1; no definite D call. Germline V gene data show CDR1 as MDHEN and CDR2 as SYDVKM. This CDR3 spans 12 amino acids. The ends were cut back, 3 bases at V and 5 bases at J, with 7 bases in the middle. As DNA, the CDR3 is TGTGCCAGCAGTTTGCCCCCGACTGAAGCTTTCTTT. Translated, it gives CASSLPPTEAFF.

This chain joins TRBV3-1 and TRBJ2-7, with D perhaps matching TRBD2 (6 bases). CDR1 and CDR2 (germline): LGHDT, YNNKEL (reference sequence). This CDR3 is 13 amino acids long. V lost 5 bases and J lost 6, with 14 bases in between. CDR3 DNA sequence: TGTGCCAGCAGCTCGGTACTAGCAGGCGAGCAGTACTTC. It encodes CASSSVLAGEQYF.

The rearrangement uses TRBV6-6 and TRBJ1-2; D uncertain. The V and J ends lost 4 bases and 3 bases respectively, with 12 bases between them. This CDR3 region has 14 residues. Germline loops: CDR1 MNHNY, CDR2 SVGAGI (reference sequence). The CDR3 is CASSWTWEDYGYTF. In DNA form, the CDR3 reads TGTGCCAGCAGTTGGACGTGGGAAGACTATGGCTACACCTTC.

J is TRBJ2-7 and V is TRBV28; the D is unclear. Germline CDR1 MDHEN, CDR2 SYDVKM. The CDR3 runs 14 residues. The V end was cut by 2 bases, the J end by 7 bases, with 15 bases between. The CDR3 sequence is CASSLINRVDEQYF. In nucleotides, the CDR3 is TGTGCCAGCAGTTTAATTAATAGGGTCGATGAGCAGTACTTC. Looking up the rest from reference TRBV28 and TRBJ2-7 gives the full variable domain: DVKVTQSSRYLVKRTGEKVFLECVQDMDHENMFWYRQDPGLGLRLIYFSYDVKMKEKGDIPEGYSVSREKKERFSLILESASTNQTSMYLCASSLINRVDEQYFGPGTRLTVT.

The chain links TRBV12-3 or TRBV12-4 to TRBJ2-3; possibly TRBD1 or TRBD2 for D (5 bases each). The CDR3 is made up of 15 amino acids. The V end lost 1 base, the J end lost 2 bases, and 10 bases lay between the germline ends. CDR3 DNA sequence: TGTGCCAGCAGTTTAGTGGGGACGGCCACAGATACGCAGTATTTT. Protein product: CASSLVGTATDTQYF.

The rearrangement uses TRBV28 and TRBJ1-5, with 8 bases fitting TRBD1. This CDR3 has 14 residues. V lost 6 bases and J lost 3; bases outside the gene matches: 4. Per germline, CDR1 MDHEN and CDR2 SYDVKM. CDR3 DNA sequence: TGTGCCAGCAGGGACAGGGTCCCCAATCAGCCCCAGCATTTT. It is translated as CASRDRVPNQPQHF.

This clonotype was seen more than once but under ten times. The chain employs TRBV7-2 and TRBJ2-5; TRBD1 agrees at 7 bases. With 1 base clipped from V and 5 bases from J, the junction kept 4 bases outside the gene matches. This CDR3 contains 14 residues. The germline V gene encodes CDR1 SGHTA and CDR2 FQGNSA. The CDR3 sequence is CASSLETGIETQYF. The CDR3, as DNA: TGTGCCAGCAGCTTAGAGACAGGGATCGAGACCCAGTACTTC.

The chain recombines TRBV6-1 with TRBJ2-7; D gene uncertain. The CDR3 has 17 amino acids. Germline V gene lookup returns CDR1 MNHNS and CDR2 SASEGT. The germline V and J ends were trimmed by 0 bases and 0 bases, with 15 bases remaining between them. The CDR3 region is CASSEATTRLGSYEQYF. The CDR3 DNA reads as TGTGCCAGCAGTGAAGCTACGACACGGTTAGGCTCCTACGAGCAGTACTTC.

V is TRBV5-6 and J is TRBJ1-1, with D perhaps matching TRBD1 (5 bases). The CDR3 has 15 amino acids. V dropped 2 bases and J dropped 0 bases, with 11 bases sitting between them. Per germline, CDR1 SGHDT and CDR2 YYEEEE. This CDR3 reads CASSFFGTVNTEAFF. Here the CDR3 DNA reads TGTGCCAGCAGCTTTTTTGGGACGGTGAACACTGAAGCTTTCTTT.